A single sample gave rise to the 2 T cell receptor beta chains below, sequenced in a study of CD4 T cells in relation to SARS-CoV-2 and coronaviruses (dated by TCRdb to the early 2020s). CD4+ T cells from unexposed donors were collected before the COVID-19 pandemic (2011-2018). After 10 days of culture, CD4+ T cells were isolated with the EasySep CD4+ T cell isolation kit. Library preparation used the immunoSEQ multiplex PCR assay. Not all clones reach the TCRdb copy of this immuneACCESS table, which keeps in-frame sequences only. Checked studies attribute under half of the gap to unresolved V genes and leave the rest unexplained. This sample lists some 17,000 clones; about 70% were detected once. About 29% of the sample belongs to the ten largest clones. The antigens these receptors bind are not known. The specimen sequenced was CD4+ T cells from PBMCs, cultured in vitro. The receptors come from a human donor in good health.

V is TRBV7-3 and J is TRBJ2-2, with D hard to call. This CDR3 has 17 residues. Trimming pared 0 bases from V and 0 bases from J, leaving 11 bases between. The germline gives CDR1 SGHTA, CDR2 FQGTGA. The DNA of the CDR3 is TGTGCCAGCAGCTTAACGAAAGATACCGCGAACACCGGGGAGCTGTTTTTT. Translated: CASSLTKDTANTGELFF.

V usage is TRBV6-5 and J usage is TRBJ2-7; D not certain. The germline V gene encodes CDR1 MNHEY and CDR2 SVGAGI. This CDR3 has 15 amino acids. V was shortened by 2 bases and J by 1 base, with 12 bases between the two germline ends. CDR3 nucleotides: TGTGCCAGCAGTTACCGAAACCTGGAGTCCTACGAGCAGTACTTC. Amino acids: CASSYRNLESYEQYF.